One sample yielded the 3 T cell receptor beta chains listed below, sequenced in a study of response to subunit inactivated influenza vaccine. MiXCR was run by TCRdb on the RT-PCR reads, yielding one entry per CDR3 protein. Among about 700,000 distinct CDR3 sequences listed, roughly 14% were seen once. The source material was PBMCs from blood, sampled less than 15 days before vaccination. The receptors were gathered from a man in his forties or fifties who received an inactivated influenza vaccine.

This clonotype has just a few counts. The chain uses TRBV7-2 and TRBJ2-7, with 9 bases aligning to TRBD1. Germline trimming cut 0 bases from V and 2 bases from J; bases unmatched to any gene: 5. CDR1 and CDR2 (germline): SGHTA, FQGNSA. The CDR3 has 16 residues. The CDR3 region has the DNA TGTGCCAGCAGCTTAGCGGGACAGGGTAAAGCCTACGAGCAGTACTTC. This translates into CASSLAGQGKAYEQYF.

The chain combines TRBV4-3 with TRBJ2-3; possibly TRBD2 for D (6 bases). The CDR3 runs 16 residues. V dropped 0 bases and J dropped 1 base, with 11 bases sitting between them. The germline gives CDR1 LGHNA, CDR2 YSLEER. The DNA of the CDR3 is TGCGCCAGCAGCCAAGAAACCGGGGGTGGCACAGATACGCAGTATTTT. As protein: CASSQETGGGTDTQYF.

In this sample, this clonotype turned up a few times. V gene TRBV11-2 combines with J gene TRBJ2-1; TRBD1 aligns across 10 bases. J lost 12 bases, V lost 0 bases, and 11 bases had no gene match. The CDR3 length is 16 residues. Germline CDR1 reads SGHAT; CDR2 reads FQNNGV. CDR3 region: CASSLDPGQGHPGQFF. In DNA, the CDR3 is TGTGCCAGCAGCTTAGACCCGGGACAGGGGCACCCGGGGCAGTTCTTC.